This T cell receptor beta chain was identified in a study of shared clonotypes between healthy human individuals. Only CD45RO-negative cells positively selected for CCR7 counted as naive CD8 cells, so terminally differentiated effector memory CD45RA+ cells were excluded. Produced via immunoSEQ multiplex PCR; TCRdb's table is partial and in-frame only. The repertoire holds about 1.9 million clones, with roughly 95% as singletons. The germline V gene encodes CDR1 MNHNS and CDR2 SASEGT. The ends were cut back, 7 bases at V and 0 bases at J, with 10 bases in the middle. CDR3 size: 14 residues. The clonotype was recovered from a man aged 18 to 30 in good health. Some clones in this sample may be carry-over from other donors' samples. V and J are TRBV6-1 and TRBJ2-1, with a tentative D call TRBD1 (5 bases). The source material was naive CD8+ T cells from PBMCs. The CDR3: CASTTESSYNEQFF. The CDR3 DNA follows: TGTGCCAGCACGACAGAGAGCTCCTACAATGAGCAGTTCTTC.